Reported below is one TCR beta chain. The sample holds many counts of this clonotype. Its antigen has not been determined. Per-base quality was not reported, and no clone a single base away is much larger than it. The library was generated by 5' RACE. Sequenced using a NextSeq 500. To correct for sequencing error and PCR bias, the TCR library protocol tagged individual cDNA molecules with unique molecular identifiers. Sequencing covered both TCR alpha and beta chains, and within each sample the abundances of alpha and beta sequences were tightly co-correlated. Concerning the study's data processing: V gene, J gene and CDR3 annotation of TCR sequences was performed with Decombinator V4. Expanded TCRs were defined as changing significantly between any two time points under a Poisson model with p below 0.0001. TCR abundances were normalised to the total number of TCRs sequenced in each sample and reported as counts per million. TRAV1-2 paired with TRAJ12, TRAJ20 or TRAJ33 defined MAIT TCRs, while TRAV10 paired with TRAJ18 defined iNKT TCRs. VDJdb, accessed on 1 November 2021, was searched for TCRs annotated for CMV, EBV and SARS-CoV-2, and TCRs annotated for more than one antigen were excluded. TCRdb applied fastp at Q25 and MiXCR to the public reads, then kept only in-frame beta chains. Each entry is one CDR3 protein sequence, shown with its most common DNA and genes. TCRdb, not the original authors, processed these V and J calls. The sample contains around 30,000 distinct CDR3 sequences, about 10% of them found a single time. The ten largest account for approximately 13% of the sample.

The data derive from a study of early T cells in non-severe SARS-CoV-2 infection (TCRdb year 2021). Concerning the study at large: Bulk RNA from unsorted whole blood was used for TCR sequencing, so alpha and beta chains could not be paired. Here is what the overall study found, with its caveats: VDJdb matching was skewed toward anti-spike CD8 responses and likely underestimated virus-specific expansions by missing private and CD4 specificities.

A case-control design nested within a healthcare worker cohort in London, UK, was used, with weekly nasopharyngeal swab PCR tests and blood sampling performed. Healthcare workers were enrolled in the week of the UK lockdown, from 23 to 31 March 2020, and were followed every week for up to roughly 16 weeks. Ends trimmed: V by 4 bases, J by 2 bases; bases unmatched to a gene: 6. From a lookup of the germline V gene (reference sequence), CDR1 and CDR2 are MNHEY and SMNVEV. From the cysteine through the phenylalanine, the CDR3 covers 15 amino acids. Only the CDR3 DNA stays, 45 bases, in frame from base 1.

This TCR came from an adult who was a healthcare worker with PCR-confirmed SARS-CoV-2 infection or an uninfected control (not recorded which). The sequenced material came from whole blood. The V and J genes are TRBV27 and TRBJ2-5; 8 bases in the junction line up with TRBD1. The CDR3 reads CASSSRDRMQETQYF. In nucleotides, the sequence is TGTGCCAGCAGTTCCCGGGACAGGATGCAAGAGACCCAGTACTTC.